Sequencing of this T cell receptor (beta chain) was carried out in a study of beta chain features in type 1 diabetes (dated by TCRdb to the late 2010s). Some background on the complete study: Mean age, gender distribution, total cell number and subset yield did not differ between patients and healthy donors. Regulatory and stem cell-like memory subsets were obtained from only 8 patients and roughly 8 healthy donors, while naive and central memory subsets were obtained from all 28 donors. In the study, recently diagnosed type 1 diabetes patients and matched healthy donors were compared on the TCRB repertoires of their sorted circulating CD4+ T cell subsets. Across all samples, some 100,000,000 sorted cells were examined, and cell number per subset correlated strongly with RNA yield.

All of the isolated RNA was reverse transcribed with the High Capacity cDNA Reverse Transcription Kit, so expressed TCRB transcripts were sequenced. Deep immunoSEQ sequencing was performed on naive, central memory and regulatory T cell samples, with an average of roughly 3.5 million total reads per sample. Sorted cells were lysed in RLT buffer, and RNA was extracted using DNase-treated RNeasy Micro or Mini kits according to cell number. Each cell subset was processed separately to prevent cross-contamination, with patient and healthy donor samples processed together. The immunoSEQ multiplex PCR was used to amplify TCRB sequences from cDNA, yielding 87-bp fragments that span the CDR3 region. Sequencing of the amplicons was done on the Illumina HiSeq platform. In the paper's pipeline: PCR bias was corrected computationally using synthetic template baselines, and reads within Hamming distance 2 were collapsed, with unmergeable singletons discarded. Reads were aligned to IMGT to assign V, D and J genes, CDR3 length, and insertions or deletions at six rearrangement sites. Within each subset, clonotype counts were normalized to sorted cell number, and only after that were true diversity and Gini coefficients computed with the tcR R package. The overlap coefficient, calculated on TCRB nucleotide sequences, was used to quantify repertoire sharing. Out-of-frame TCRB sequences from naive cells were analyzed as a proxy for the pre-selection repertoire. This immuneACCESS table, as held by TCRdb, lists in-frame sequences with V and J called but not all clones. Of the missing ones, under half trace to an unresolved V gene in checked studies; the others have no known cause. V, J and clone size derive from that table, while D and trimming were established from the DNA sequence. This sample comprises 400,000 to 600,000 clones, 30% of them detected only once. The ten largest clones take up around 0.065% of the sample.

The paper's findings and limits, for the study overall: PCR may preferentially amplify shorter templates, but because patient and control samples were amplified and corrected together, any resulting skew would affect both groups equally. HLA sub-analyses involved small numbers of individuals, so any influence of HLA type on TCRB rearrangement remained unresolved. Fewer insertions and more nucleotide deletions at VDJ recombination sites were observed in patients with type 1 diabetes, implying thymic rearrangement abnormalities. A moderate but significant shortening of TCRB CDR3 length was observed in type 1 diabetes patients in all four CD4+ subsets. Sequencing cDNA rather than genomic DNA could over-represent highly expressing activated cells, although activation and CD3 levels did not differ between groups. The naive, central memory and regulatory TCRB repertoires appeared to resemble one another more closely among patients than among healthy donors.

Each donor gave one peripheral blood draw, approximately 100 mL on average, collected into heparinised tubes. A BD FACSAria II and a panel including CD45RO, CCR7, CD25, CD127, CD95 and CD27 were used to sort naive, central memory, regulatory and stem cell-like memory CD4+ T cells. Every sorted population had a purity above 98%. PBMCs were isolated immediately by Lymphoprep density gradient centrifugation and stained directly without culture. To minimize batch effects, samples were stained and sorted in pairs, one healthy donor with one patient per experiment. This clone showed up just a few times. Its specific antigen is unknown. No base qualities exist here, and no much larger clone lies one base off it. From the cysteine up to the phenylalanine, the CDR3 has a length of 15 residues. The CDR3 DNA has 45 bases and is translated from base 1. From a lookup of the germline V gene, CDR1 and CDR2 are SGHDN and FVKESK. The trim is 9 bases for V and 0 bases for J, with a gap of 17 bases between the germline ends.

This receptor was obtained from a man younger than 35 in good health. Sequences were obtained from naive CD4+ T cells from blood. The cell subset or site label on this specimen signifies: true naive CD4+ T cells. The V and J genes are TRBV14 and TRBJ1-2; the D region possibly corresponds to TRBD1 (6 bases align). The CDR3 sequence is CARPEIDRTNYGYTF. The bases are TGTGCCAGGCCGGAAATTGACAGGACTAACTATGGCTACACCTTC.